These 10 T cell receptor beta chains were sequenced from one sample in a study of T cell changes during pregnancy in multiple sclerosis. Libraries were prepared by immunoSEQ multiplex PCR; TCRdb keeps only in-frame clonotypes and omits some of them. Here the sample spans fewer than 50,000 clones, approximately 92% being singletons. The sequencing here drew on CD8+ T cells from peripheral blood mononuclear cells, taken in the third trimester of pregnancy. Receptors were obtained from a female donor with multiple sclerosis, enrolled in a pregnancy study.

The rearrangement links TRBV7-3 to TRBJ2-2; 7 bases agree with TRBD2. Germline V CDR1 and CDR2: SGHTA, FQGTGA. There are 18 residues in the CDR3. V dropped 0 bases and J dropped 2; count of bases not matched to a gene: 9. The CDR3 DNA reads as TGTGCCAGCAGCTTAACTCTCCGGCTAGCGGAAAACACCGGGGAGCTGTTTTTT. The encoded protein is CASSLTLRLAENTGELFF. Full variable domain (rest looked up from reference TRBV7-3 and TRBJ2-2): GAGVSQTPSNKVTEKGKYVELRCDPISGHTALYWYRQSLGQGPEFLIYFQGTGAADDSGLPNDRFFAVRPEGSVSTLKIQRTERGDSAVYLCASSLTLRLAENTGELFFGEGSRLTVL.

This chain links TRBV28 with TRBJ2-3, with TRBD1 as a possible D gene (5 bases). Germline CDR1 MDHEN, CDR2 SYDVKM. The V gene lost 8 bases and the J gene lost 5 bases, with 14 bases spanning the gap. This CDR3 spans 13 amino acids. Here the CDR3 DNA reads TGTGCCAGCTCTCAGGTGGGGCAAGATACGCAGTATTTT. This encodes CASSQVGQDTQYF.

This chain joins TRBV6-5 and TRBJ2-2; D is possibly TRBD1 (6 bases). The CDR3 is 14 residues long. The V and J ends lost 8 bases and 4 bases respectively, with 14 bases between them. Per the germline V gene, CDR1 is MNHEY and CDR2 is SVGAGI. The CDR3 sequence: CASAGGQLTGELFF. The CDR3 DNA reads as TGTGCCAGCGCCGGCGGACAGCTCACCGGGGAGCTGTTTTTT.

This chain connects TRBV4-1 to TRBJ1-2, with a tentative D call TRBD1 (6 bases). In germline, CDR1 is MGHRA, CDR2 YSYEKL. The CDR3 covers 14 residues. The ends were cut back, 5 bases at V and 5 bases at J, with 15 bases in the middle. CDR3 sequence (DNA): TGCGCCAGCAGCTCAACAGGGCTGGCTTATGGCTACACCTTC. Translation gives CASSSTGLAYGYTF.

In its sample, this clone was seen once. The rearrangement joins TRBV4-3 to TRBJ2-2; TRBD1 is a possible D gene (5 bases). This CDR3 has 18 amino acids. From germline, CDR1 is LGHNA and CDR2 YSLEER. Trimming stripped 0 bases from V and 1 base from J, with 15 bases between. CDR3 in DNA: TGCGCCAGCAGCCAAGATAAATTAAGGGGAAGGAACACCGGGGAGCTGTTTTTT. Translation gives CASSQDKLRGRNTGELFF.

V and J are TRBV4-2 and TRBJ1-1; no clear D gene. This CDR3 comprises 15 residues. Trimming removed 0 bases at V and 0 bases at J, with 8 bases between. The germline V gene encodes CDR1 LGHNA and CDR2 YNFKEQ. The CDR3 nucleotides are TGTGCCAGCAGCCAAGAAGACACGATGAACACTGAAGCTTTCTTT. This translates into CASSQEDTMNTEAFF.

This chain connects TRBV4-3 to TRBJ2-1; 8 positions agree with TRBD1. There are 18 residues in the CDR3. Germline-derived CDR1 and CDR2 are LGHNA and YSLEER. The ends lost 1 base at V and 8 bases at J; junction bases unmatched: 16. In DNA form, the CDR3 reads TGCGCCAGCAGCCAAGCTAGGGCAGGGGGCTACATTAGGGATGAGCAGTTCTTC. As protein: CASSQARAGGYIRDEQFF.

The rearrangement joins TRBV5-1 to TRBJ2-7; D possibly corresponds to TRBD1 (6 bases). Looked up from germline, CDR1 is SGHRS and CDR2 is YFSETQ. V lost 3 bases and J lost 6, with 13 bases in between. This CDR3 contains 13 residues. Written as DNA, the CDR3 is TGCGCCAGCAGCTCTCAAGGGGGAATCGAGCAGTACTTC. It is translated as CASSSQGGIEQYF. The full variable domain, its missing parts supplied by reference TRBV5-1 and TRBJ2-7, is KAGVTQTPRYLIKTRGQQVTLSCSPISGHRSVSWYQQTPGQGLQFLFEYFSETQRNKGNFPGRFSGRQFSNSRSEMNVSTLELGDSALYLCASSSQGGIEQYFGPGTRLTVT.

This chain's CDR3 is CASSSAGAREQYF. The CDR3 DNA reads as TGTGCCAGCAGCTCGGCGGGGGCGCGTGAGCAGTACTTC. The V and J genes are TRBV7-9 and TRBJ2-7; possibly TRBD2 for D (7 bases). This CDR3 contains 13 residues. Trimming shortened V by 4 bases and J by 7 bases, and 14 bases separated the two germline ends. CDR1 is SEHNR and CDR2 is FQNEAQ in the germline V gene (reference sequence). Drawing the rest from reference TRBV7-9 and TRBJ2-7, the complete variable domain is DTGVSQNPRHKITKRGQNVTFRCDPISEHNRLYWYRQTLGQGPEFLTYFQNEAQLEKSRLLSDRFSAERPKGSFSTLEIQRTEQGDSAMYLCASSSAGAREQYFGPGTRLTVT.

The chain has TRBV14 and TRBJ2-5; 7 nucleotides match TRBD1. The CDR3 runs to 14 residues. V lost 8 bases and J lost 8; bases outside the gene matches: 14. The V gene's germline CDR1 is SGHDN and CDR2 FVKESK. Here the CDR3 DNA reads TGTGCCAGCGCGCGAGGGGGCTGGGTTCGTACCCAGTACTTC. It codes for CASARGGWVRTQYF. The full variable domain, its missing parts supplied by reference TRBV14 and TRBJ2-5, is EAGVTQFPSHSVIEKGQTVTLRCDPISGHDNLYWYRRVMGKEIKFLLHFVKESKQDESGMPNNRFLAERTGGTYSTLKVQPAELEDSGVYFCASARGGWVRTQYFGPGTRLLVL.